This T cell receptor (beta chain) was documented in a study of cytomegalovirus exposure and HLA in healthy donors. Germline V CDR1 and CDR2: SGHRS, YFSETQ. V shed 4 bases, J shed 4 bases, and the junction held 5 bases outside the gene matches. The CDR3 spans 14 residues. Profiled with immunoSEQ multiplex PCR; TCRdb holds only in-frame clones, not every one. The repertoire holds 220,000 or so clones, with roughly 84% as singletons. V and J are TRBV5-1 and TRBJ2-7; TRBD2 aligns across 10 bases. Sequencing was done on a sample of PBMCs. The sequence derives from a woman aged 25 to 39 in good health and CMV-seropositive. The CDR3: CASSPGTSAYEQYF. The CDR3 nucleotides are TGCGCCAGCAGCCCCGGGACTAGCGCATACGAGCAGTACTTC.